Following are 26 T cell receptor beta chains from one sample sequenced in a study of shared clonotypes between healthy human individuals (dated by TCRdb to about 2020). Library preparation employed the immunoSEQ multiplex PCR assay. Sourced from immuneACCESS, this table was stored by TCRdb with only in-frame sequences that have V and J called. A share of the clones is absent; for the studies checked, an unresolved V gene accounts for under half, and the remainder has no known explanation. The sample contains over a million clones, 65% to 80% of them found a single time. Approximately 1.5% of the sample is in the top ten clones. Sequencing input: memory CD4+ T cells sorted from blood. In light of the paper, this sample's cell subset or site label describes: CD45RA-negative fraction. These receptors were taken from a man between 18 and 29 years old in good health.

This clone was seen a single time. The chain carries TRBV5-1 and TRBJ2-7; D remains unclear. V was pared by 1 base and J by 1 base, with 15 bases between. CDR1 is SGHRS and CDR2 is YFSETQ in the germline V gene. This CDR3 spans 16 amino acids. This chain's CDR3 is CASSLRMGLGSYEQYF. DNA of the CDR3: TGCGCCAGCAGCTTGCGTATGGGTTTAGGGTCCTACGAGCAGTACTTC.

V usage is TRBV7-3 and J usage is TRBJ1-1; no definite D call. The germline V gene encodes CDR1 SGHTA and CDR2 FQGTGA. The CDR3 has 12 amino acids. V shed 5 bases and J shed 7 bases, with 11 bases lying between them. Written as DNA, the CDR3 is TGTGCCAGCAGCCCCGGATTGGGTGAAGCTTTCTTT. This encodes CASSPGLGEAFF.

The V call is TRBV7-6, the J call TRBJ2-7, with a tentative D call TRBD2 (5 bases). V lost 8 bases and J lost 5, with 13 bases in between. The CDR3 sequence is 12 residues long. Germline CDR1 reads SGHVS; CDR2 reads FNYEAQ. The CDR3 bases are TGTGCCAGCGGCAGCGGCATGGACGAGCAGTACTTC. It is translated as CASGSGMDEQYF.

The chain uses TRBV6-1 and TRBJ1-2; D ambiguous. The CDR3 contains 14 residues. Trimming shortened V by 6 bases and J by 4 bases, and 15 bases separated the two germline ends. Germline V gene sequence: CDR1 MNHNS, CDR2 SASEGT. Here the CDR3 reads CASSPTDWGYGYTF. The DNA for the CDR3 is TGTGCCAGCAGCCCGACGGACTGGGGCTATGGCTACACCTTC.

The CDR3 spells CASSPEQFF. The CDR3 DNA reads as TGTGCCAGCAGCCCTGAGCAGTTCTTC. The chain joins TRBV28 to TRBJ2-1; D remains ambiguous. The ends were cut back, 6 bases at V and 9 bases at J, with 3 bases in the middle. CDR1 and CDR2 from the germline V gene are MDHEN and SYDVKM. The CDR3 spans 9 residues.

The J gene is TRBJ1-2, the V gene TRBV11-2, with D unclear. Germline V gene data show CDR1 as SGHAT and CDR2 as FQNNGV. This CDR3 has 13 residues. V was clipped by 1 base and J by 4 bases, with 7 bases between them. CDR3 residues: CASSLGLGYGYTF. The CDR3 DNA is TGTGCCAGCAGCTTAGGGCTTGGCTATGGCTACACCTTC.

This clone was picked up a small number of times. The CDR3 sequence: CASSLRESRQETQYF. The DNA for the CDR3 is TGTGCCAGCAGCTTACGGGAGAGCCGTCAAGAGACCCAGTACTTC. V is TRBV7-2 and J is TRBJ2-5; a weak D match, TRBD2 (6 bases). The germline V gene encodes CDR1 SGHTA and CDR2 FQGNSA. The CDR3 runs 15 residues. Trimming pared 2 bases from V and 2 bases from J, leaving 12 bases between.

The chain combines TRBV2 with TRBJ1-1, with D unresolved. CDR3 size: 11 residues. With 8 bases removed from V and 5 bases from J, the gap between germline ends came to 9 bases. Germline loops: CDR1 SNHLY, CDR2 FYNNEI. CDR3 region: CASRFGTEAFF. The DNA of the CDR3 is TGTGCCAGCCGTTTCGGAACTGAAGCTTTCTTT. The entire variable domain, with the rest obtained from reference TRBV2 and TRBJ1-1, is as follows: EPEVTQTPSHQVTQMGQEVILRCVPISNHLYFYWYRQILGQKVEFLVSFYNNEISEKSEIFDDQFSVERPDGSNFTLKIRSTKLEDSAMYFCASRFGTEAFFGQGTRLTVV.

The chain couples TRBV6-5 to TRBJ1-4; possibly TRBD1 for D (6 bases). The CDR3 is 12 amino acids. With 6 bases removed from V and 10 bases from J, the gap between germline ends came to 12 bases. Germline V gene sequence: CDR1 MNHEY, CDR2 SVGAGI. The CDR3 sequence is CASSSRGGKLFF. The CDR3 coding sequence is TGTGCCAGCAGCTCCAGAGGGGGAAAACTGTTTTTT.

The J gene is TRBJ2-2, the V gene TRBV2, with D possibly matching TRBD2 (6 bases). Germline V gene data show CDR1 as SNHLY and CDR2 as FYNNEI. The CDR3 runs to 15 residues. V was clipped by 1 base and J by 8 bases, with 14 bases between them. This CDR3 is CASSEVAATAGELFF. The CDR3, as DNA: TGTGCCAGCAGTGAAGTAGCGGCAACCGCAGGGGAGCTGTTTTTT.

The rearrangement links TRBV27 to TRBJ2-7, with 8 bases matching TRBD1. Germline CDR1 is MNHEY and CDR2 is SMNVEV (reference sequence). This CDR3 spans 16 amino acids. After removal of 6 bases from V and 2 bases from J, the junction contained 12 bases not matched to a gene. The CDR3 nucleotides are TGTGCCAGCAGCCCCAACCGGGCAGGGGGCGCCTACGAGCAGTACTTC. Amino acids: CASSPNRAGGAYEQYF.

The chain is built from TRBV5-1 and TRBJ1-2, with TRBD1 matching 7 bases. The CDR3 totals 15 residues. The J segment lost 2 bases and the V segment lost 4 bases, leaving 8 bases of the junction unmatched. Germline V gene sequence: CDR1 SGHRS, CDR2 YFSETQ. The CDR3 spells CASSPQGDSNYGYTF. For the CDR3, the DNA is TGCGCCAGCAGCCCCCAGGGGGACAGCAACTATGGCTACACCTTC.

This sequence joins TRBV6-1 and TRBJ2-2; D gene unclear. V gave up 6 bases and J gave up 7 bases, with 12 bases separating them. Germline CDR1 MNHNS, CDR2 SASEGT. The CDR3 consists of 13 residues. CDR3 loop: CASRVSSVGELFF. DNA of the CDR3: TGTGCCAGCAGGGTCTCGTCGGTCGGGGAGCTGTTTTTT.

The genes are TRBV6-6 and TRBJ1-5, with D unresolved. In germline, CDR1 is MNHNY, CDR2 SVGAGI (reference sequence). The CDR3 has 15 residues. With 5 bases removed from V and 2 bases from J, the gap between germline ends came to 13 bases. The CDR3 protein is CASSPGEGRNQPQHF. The CDR3 DNA reads TGTGCCAGCAGTCCTGGAGAAGGGCGCAATCAGCCCCAGCATTTT.

This clone has just a few counts. The gene calls are TRBV5-1 and TRBJ1-2; weak D call: TRBD1 (5 bases). V was pared by 2 bases and J by 6 bases, with 14 bases between. The CDR3 length is 14 residues. Germline V gives CDR1 SGHRS, CDR2 YFSETQ. The CDR3 loop reads CASSLGDRYDGYTF. CDR3 nucleotides: TGCGCCAGCAGCTTAGGGGACCGATATGATGGCTACACCTTC. Full variable domain (rest looked up from reference TRBV5-1 and TRBJ1-2): KAGVTQTPRYLIKTRGQQVTLSCSPISGHRSVSWYQQTPGQGLQFLFEYFSETQRNKGNFPGRFSGRQFSNSRSEMNVSTLELGDSALYLCASSLGDRYDGYTFGSGTRLTVV.

This clone was seen just once. J is TRBJ2-7 and V is TRBV11-2; D is uncertain. The germline V gene has CDR1 SGHAT and CDR2 FQNNGV. V gave up 0 bases and J gave up 3 bases, with 9 bases separating them. The CDR3 loop spans 14 amino acids. CDR3 coding DNA: TGTGCCAGCAGCTTAGATCGCTGGGTCTACGAGCAGTACTTC. Translation: CASSLDRWVYEQYF. The whole variable domain, filled in from reference TRBV11-2 and TRBJ2-7, reads EAGVAQSPRYKIIEKRQSVAFWCNPISGHATLYWYQQILGQGPKLLIQFQNNGVVDDSQLPKDRFSAERLKGVDSTLKIQPAKLEDSAVYLCASSLDRWVYEQYFGPGTRLTVT.

V usage is TRBV19 and J usage is TRBJ2-7; possibly TRBD1 for D (6 bases). The CDR3 contains 14 residues. Looked up from germline, CDR1 is LNHDA and CDR2 is SQIVND (reference sequence). Trimming removed 7 bases at V and 1 base at J, with 14 bases between. CDR3 sequence: CASNTGYISYEQYF. The CDR3, as DNA: TGTGCCAGTAACACAGGGTACATTTCCTACGAGCAGTACTTC.

The rearrangement links TRBV6-1 to TRBJ1-1; 9 bases fit TRBD1. The CDR3 totals 15 residues. Germline CDR1 reads MNHNS; CDR2 reads SASEGT. After removal of 6 bases from V and 1 base from J, the junction contained 6 bases not matched to a gene. CDR3 region: CASRVQGAGNTEAFF. The DNA of the CDR3 is TGTGCCAGCAGGGTACAGGGGGCCGGGAACACTGAAGCTTTCTTT.

This chain uses TRBV7-3 with TRBJ2-2; 7 bases are shared with TRBD1. With V trimmed by 1 base and J by 4 bases, 3 bases remained unmatched. Germline V gene data show CDR1 as SGHTA and CDR2 as FQGTGA. This CDR3 contains 15 residues. In nucleotides, the CDR3 is TGTGCCAGCAGCTTAAGGGGACAGCCCACCGGGGAGCTGTTTTTT. Amino acid sequence: CASSLRGQPTGELFF.

The chain employs TRBV7-2 and TRBJ1-2; 8 nucleotides agree with TRBD1. After removal of 5 bases from V and 8 bases from J, the junction contained 10 bases not matched to a gene. Germline loops: CDR1 SGHTA, CDR2 FQGNSA. The CDR3 is 14 residues long. CDR3 sequence reads: CASSPIDRGQGYTF. DNA for the CDR3: TGTGCCAGCAGCCCCATCGACAGGGGCCAGGGCTACACCTTC.

The chain carries TRBV7-2 and TRBJ2-1; 8 bases align to TRBD2. Unmatched junction bases numbered 3, after V lost 1 base and J lost 4 bases. The V gene's germline CDR1 is SGHTA and CDR2 FQGNSA. The CDR3 spans 15 residues. In DNA form, the CDR3 reads TGTGCCAGCAGCTTAGTAGCGGGAATATACAATGAGCAGTTCTTC. This translates into CASSLVAGIYNEQFF.

The J gene is TRBJ2-5, the V gene TRBV30; 8 bases match TRBD1. Germline CDR1 GTSNPN, CDR2 SVGIG (reference sequence). The CDR3 runs 16 residues. V lost 1 base to trimming and J lost 0 bases; unmatched junction nucleotides: 7. The CDR3 here is CAWSEGTGLYQETQYF. CDR3 nucleotides: TGTGCCTGGAGTGAGGGGACAGGCTTGTACCAAGAGACCCAGTACTTC.

In this sample, this clone turned up a few times. This CDR3 is CASSASSGSRHNEQFF. CDR3 in DNA: TGCGCCAGCAGCGCCTCAAGCGGGAGTCGACACAATGAGCAGTTCTTC. The V and J genes are TRBV5-1 and TRBJ2-1, with 8 bases that match TRBD2. Trimming removed 4 bases from V and 5 bases from J; junction bases left unmatched: 11. The CDR3 spans 16 residues. Germline CDR1 is SGHRS and CDR2 is YFSETQ.

The genes are TRBV30 and TRBJ1-1; maybe TRBD1 (6 bases). Germline V CDR1 and CDR2: GTSNPN, SVGIG (reference sequence). V was cut by 4 bases and J by 1 base, with 10 bases left in between. The CDR3 totals 13 residues. CDR3 protein: CAWTRTANTEAFF. The CDR3 nucleotides read TGTGCCTGGACTAGGACAGCGAACACTGAAGCTTTCTTT.

In regard to this clone: Other nucleotide sequences from this sample produce the same CDR3. The chain couples TRBV19 to TRBJ2-7, with D possibly TRBD2 on 6 matching bases. The germline V gene encodes CDR1 LNHDA and CDR2 SQIVND (reference sequence). The CDR3 covers 13 residues. The ends were cut back, 6 bases at V and 4 bases at J, with 13 bases in the middle. This CDR3 is CASSPSGGYEQYF. CDR3 DNA sequence: TGTGCCAGTAGCCCCTCCGGGGGTTACGAGCAGTACTTC.

The chain recombines TRBV5-8 with TRBJ1-4, with 7 bases identical to TRBD1. Trimming took 4 bases from V and 11 from J; bases not matched to a gene: 11. The CDR3 sequence is 14 residues long. The germline gives CDR1 SGHTS, CDR2 YDEGEE. The CDR3 loop reads CASSPTGFEGKLFF. As DNA, the CDR3 is TGTGCCAGCAGCCCGACAGGGTTCGAGGGCAAACTGTTTTTT. Together with reference TRBV5-8 and TRBJ1-4, the CDR3 gives the full variable domain: EAGVTQSPTHLIKTRGQQATLRCSPISGHTSVYWYQQALGLGLQFLLWYDEGEERNRGNFPPRFSGRQFPNYSSELNVNALELEDSALYLCASSPTGFEGKLFFGSGTQLSVL.